Listed here are 31 T cell receptor beta chains from one sample, sequenced in a study of blood T cell repertoires in COVID-19. TCRdb's table, derived via immunoSEQ multiplex PCR, lists solely in-frame clones and lacks some. The sample includes 250,000 to 350,000 clones, 70% to 90% of them seen just once. Material: peripheral blood. All receptors derive from a man between 18 and 29 years old who had recovered from COVID-19.

The chain joins TRBV3-1 (or the pseudogene TRBV3-2) to TRBJ2-5; 14 nucleotides agree with TRBD2. The ends lost 0 bases at V and 5 bases at J; junction bases unmatched: 2. CDR1 and CDR2 (germline): LGHDT, YNNKEL (reference sequence). The CDR3 is 16 amino acids. The DNA for the CDR3 is TGTGCCAGCAGCCAAGATAGACTAGCGGGGGGGGAGACCCAGTACTTC. As protein: CASSQDRLAGGETQYF.

V and J are TRBV7-9 and TRBJ1-6; D call uncertain. Germline V lookup: CDR1 SEHNR, CDR2 FQNEAQ (reference sequence). The CDR3 runs to 12 residues. Trimming took 5 bases from V and 10 from J, leaving 9 bases between them. This CDR3 is CASSRARSPLHF. The CDR3 coding sequence is TGTGCCAGCAGCCGAGCACGGTCACCCCTCCACTTT.

This chain links TRBV7-2 with TRBJ1-2; a possible D gene is TRBD1 (6 bases). V was trimmed by 5 bases and J by 5 bases, leaving 18 bases between them. CDR1 and CDR2 from the germline V gene are SGHTA and FQGNSA. The CDR3 extends over 15 amino acids. The CDR3 region has the DNA TGTGCCAGCAGCCCTGGGTGGACAGAGCGTTATGGCTACACCTTC. It yields the protein CASSPGWTERYGYTF.

As DNA, the CDR3 is TGTGCCAGCAGCCAAGGGACAGGGGTGGGGAATGAGCAGTTCTTC. This sequence encodes CASSQGTGVGNEQFF. V is TRBV3-1 (or the pseudogene TRBV3-2) and J is TRBJ2-1; 9 nucleotides line up with TRBD1. CDR1 and CDR2 (germline): LGHDT, YNNKEL (reference sequence). The V and J ends lost 1 base and 7 bases, in that order; junction bases with no gene match: 5. The length of the CDR3 is 15 residues.

The V and J genes are TRBV12-3 or TRBV12-4 and TRBJ1-1; no reliable D call. The CDR3 extends over 13 amino acids. V lost 4 bases, J lost 0 bases, and 6 bases lay in between. CDR3 loop: CASSYVMNTEAFF. The CDR3 nucleotides are TGTGCCAGCAGTTATGTTATGAACACTGAAGCTTTCTTT.

The gene calls are TRBV4-1 and TRBJ2-5; D perhaps matches TRBD2 (5 bases). CDR3 length: 14 residues. Trimming removed 1 base from V and 4 bases from J, with 10 bases in between. Germline V lookup: CDR1 MGHRA, CDR2 YSYEKL. The CDR3 DNA sequence: TGCGCCAGCAGCCAAGGACCCGGGGTAGAGACCCAGTACTTC. Its translation: CASSQGPGVETQYF.

This chain links TRBV2 with TRBJ2-3; a possible D gene is TRBD1 (7 bases). This CDR3 is 14 amino acids long. Looked up from germline, CDR1 is SNHLY and CDR2 is FYNNEI. The V end lost 10 bases, the J end lost 4 bases, and 18 bases lay between the germline ends. The CDR3 spells CATRGTAGPDTQYF. Here the CDR3 DNA reads TGTGCCACGAGGGGGACAGCGGGCCCAGATACGCAGTATTTT. The full variable domain, its missing parts supplied by reference TRBV2 and TRBJ2-3, is EPEVTQTPSHQVTQMGQEVILRCVPISNHLYFYWYRQILGQKVEFLVSFYNNEISEKSEIFDDQFSVERPDGSNFTLKIRSTKLEDSAMYFCATRGTAGPDTQYFGPGTRLTVL.

V and J are TRBV12-3 or TRBV12-4 and TRBJ2-7; a possible D gene is TRBD1 (5 bases). V dropped 7 bases and J dropped 2 bases, with 12 bases sitting between them. This CDR3 contains 13 residues. The CDR3 nucleotides are TGTGCCAGCACTAAGGGGAAGACCTACGAGCAGTACTTC. Residues: CASTKGKTYEQYF.

V and J are TRBV7-2 and TRBJ2-7; TRBD1 agrees at 7 bases. The germline gives CDR1 SGHTA, CDR2 FQGNSA. The CDR3 contains 15 residues. With 3 bases clipped from V and 4 bases from J, the junction kept 9 bases outside the gene matches. CDR3 in amino acids: CASSFATGLRYEQYF. CDR3 nucleotides: TGTGCCAGCAGCTTTGCGACAGGGTTGAGGTACGAGCAGTACTTC.

This sequence joins TRBV29-1 and TRBJ1-1, with a possible D match to TRBD1 (5 bases). The germline V gene has CDR1 SQVTM and CDR2 ANQGSEA. The CDR3 is 13 amino acids. V was shortened by 7 bases and J by 4 bases, with 16 bases between the two germline ends. The CDR3 DNA reads TGCAGCGGATCCAGGGCCCCGGGCACTGAAGCTTTCTTT. Its translation is CSGSRAPGTEAFF.

V usage is TRBV3-1 (or the pseudogene TRBV3-2) and J usage is TRBJ1-2, with D hard to call. The V gene lost 3 bases and the J gene lost 7 bases, with 9 bases spanning the gap. The length of the CDR3 is 12 residues. Germline lookup yields CDR1 LGHDT and CDR2 YNNKEL (reference sequence). Here the CDR3 reads CASSQGGSGYTF. CDR3 nucleotides: TGTGCCAGCAGCCAGGGAGGGAGTGGCTACACCTTC.

V is TRBV5-4 and J is TRBJ2-7, with 10 positions matching TRBD1. V shed 0 bases and J 5 bases; nucleotides not matched to a gene: 8. The germline V gene encodes CDR1 SGHNT and CDR2 YYREEE (reference sequence). The CDR3 runs to 16 residues. In nucleotides, the CDR3 is TGTGCCAGCAGCTTGGCCAGGGACAGGGGAGGCGACGAGCAGTACTTC. Its protein is CASSLARDRGGDEQYF.

This sequence joins TRBV13 and TRBJ1-2, with D maybe TRBD1 (5 bases). CDR1 and CDR2 from the germline V gene are PRHDT and FYEKMQ (reference sequence). This CDR3 has 13 amino acids. V lost 8 bases, J lost 4 bases, and 14 bases lay in between. CDR3 sequence: CASAGKLSYGYTF. The CDR3 nucleotides are TGTGCCAGCGCAGGGAAATTGAGCTATGGCTACACCTTC. Full variable domain (missing parts from reference TRBV13 and TRBJ1-2): AAGVIQSPRHLIKEKRETATLKCYPIPRHDTVYWYQQGPGQDPQFLISFYEKMQSDKGSIPDRFSAQQFSDYHSELNMSSLELGDSALYFCASAGKLSYGYTFGSGTRLTVV.

V and J are TRBV12-5 and TRBJ2-7; D call uncertain. The germline CDR1 and CDR2 sequences are LGHNT and FRNRAP. The germline V and J ends were trimmed by 3 bases and 2 bases, with 5 bases remaining between them. The CDR3 runs 12 residues. The CDR3 loop is CASGFTAYEQYF. DNA of the CDR3: TGTGCTAGTGGTTTTACAGCCTACGAGCAGTACTTC.

This rearrangement joins TRBV6-1 to TRBJ2-7, with D maybe TRBD1 (6 bases). This CDR3 has 14 residues. Germline CDR1 and CDR2: MNHNS and SASEGT. V lost 3 bases, J lost 1 base, and 10 bases lay in between. The CDR3 coding sequence is TGTGCCAGCAGTGATGACAGGCAATCCTACGAGCAGTACTTC. Its translation is CASSDDRQSYEQYF.

The chain is built from TRBV6-2 or TRBV6-3 and TRBJ2-3, with D possibly being TRBD1 (5 bases). The germline gives CDR1 MNHEY, CDR2 SVGEGT. Trimming removed 2 bases at V and 2 bases at J, with 29 bases between. The CDR3 length is 21 residues. This chain's CDR3 is CASSYHPFESGLQRDTDTQYF. CDR3 coding DNA: TGTGCCAGCAGTTACCACCCATTCGAATCAGGGCTCCAAAGGGACACAGATACGCAGTATTTT.

This chain connects TRBV6-5 to TRBJ2-5; 7 positions agree with TRBD2. CDR1 and CDR2 from the germline V gene are MNHEY and SVGAGI. After removal of 7 bases from V and 2 bases from J, the junction contained 1 base not matched to a gene. The CDR3 totals 12 residues. The chain's CDR3 is CASMGGQETQYF. Written as DNA, the CDR3 is TGTGCCAGCATGGGGGGGCAAGAGACCCAGTACTTC.

CDR3 region: CASSYPQGAVRNSPLHF. The CDR3 DNA sequence: TGTGCCAGCAGCTACCCACAGGGGGCCGTTAGGAATTCACCCCTCCACTTT. The chain links TRBV3-1 (or the pseudogene TRBV3-2) to TRBJ1-6; 9 bases align to TRBD1. The V and J ends lost 5 bases and 7 bases, in that order; junction bases with no gene match: 12. The CDR3 is made up of 17 amino acids. Germline CDR1 reads LGHDT; CDR2 reads YNNKEL (reference sequence).

This clone was detected only a few times. The chain recombines TRBV2 with TRBJ1-2; 8 nucleotides agree with TRBD1. The J segment lost 7 bases and the V segment lost 4 bases, leaving 14 bases of the junction unmatched. The CDR3 sequence is 16 residues long. Germline assignment: CDR1 SNHLY and CDR2 FYNNEI. Here the CDR3 reads CASSAILPDRVGGYTF. CDR3 sequence (DNA): TGTGCCAGCAGTGCCATTTTGCCGGACAGGGTTGGTGGCTACACCTTC. Drawing the rest from reference TRBV2 and TRBJ1-2, the complete variable domain is EPEVTQTPSHQVTQMGQEVILRCVPISNHLYFYWYRQILGQKVEFLVSFYNNEISEKSEIFDDQFSVERPDGSNFTLKIRSTKLEDSAMYFCASSAILPDRVGGYTFGSGTRLTVV.

V usage is TRBV9 and J usage is TRBJ1-1; a possible D gene is TRBD1 (6 bases). This CDR3 region has 16 residues. CDR1 is SGDLS, CDR2 YYNGEE, per germline. V was trimmed by 2 bases and J by 0 bases, leaving 14 bases between them. CDR3 DNA: TGTGCCAGCAGCGTGGGGGCCACGACCGTGAACACTGAAGCTTTCTTT. Residues: CASSVGATTVNTEAFF.

The chain recombines TRBV9 with TRBJ2-7; TRBD2 agrees at 8 bases. Germline V gene lookup returns CDR1 SGDLS and CDR2 YYNGEE. With V trimmed by 1 base and J by 0 bases, 3 bases remained unmatched. The CDR3 spans 15 residues. This chain's CDR3 is CASSVLAGASYEQYF. CDR3 nucleotides: TGTGCCAGCAGCGTACTAGCGGGCGCCTCCTACGAGCAGTACTTC.

This sequence joins TRBV18 and TRBJ2-7, with D tentatively TRBD2 (6 bases). V shed 4 bases and J shed 3 bases, with 13 bases lying between them. The germline gives CDR1 KGHSH, CDR2 LQKENI. The CDR3 extends over 14 amino acids. CDR3 DNA: TGTGCCAGCTCACTGGCCGGGGACTTCTACGAGCAGTACTTC. This translates into CASSLAGDFYEQYF. Looking up the rest from reference TRBV18 and TRBJ2-7 gives the full variable domain: NAGVMQNPRHLVRRRGQEARLRCSPMKGHSHVYWYRQLPEEGLKFMVYLQKENIIDESGMPKERFSAEFPKEGPSILRIQQVVRGDSAAYFCASSLAGDFYEQYFGPGTRLTVT.

This chain uses TRBV4-2 with TRBJ2-3, with 10 bases that match TRBD2. CDR1 LGHNA and CDR2 YNFKEQ come from the germline V gene. The CDR3 runs to 16 residues. Germline trimming cut 4 bases from V and 3 bases from J; bases unmatched to any gene: 7. CDR3 nucleotide sequence: TGTGCCAGCAGCCTTATTAGCGGGGGGCTAACAGATACGCAGTATTTT. Amino acid sequence: CASSLISGGLTDTQYF.

This clone appeared once. The same CDR3 is also encoded by other DNA sequences in this sample. The genes are TRBV5-6 and TRBJ1-1; D is possibly TRBD1 (5 bases). This CDR3 is 13 amino acids long. Germline V gene data show CDR1 as SGHDT and CDR2 as YYEEEE. V lost 2 bases, J lost 5 bases, and 10 bases lay in between. The CDR3, as DNA: TGTGCCAGCAGCTTAGGCCGGGGGACTGAAGCTTTCTTT. Its protein is CASSLGRGTEAFF.

This chain uses TRBV20-1 with TRBJ2-5, with D hard to call. Trimming cost V 5 bases and J 7 bases, with 8 bases left between them. The CDR3 consists of 10 residues. Germline-derived CDR1 and CDR2 are DFQATT and SNEGSKA (reference sequence). CDR3 residues: CSALGGTQYF. The DNA of the CDR3 is TGCAGTGCTCTCGGCGGGACCCAGTACTTC.

This rearrangement joins TRBV10-3 to TRBJ2-5, with D maybe TRBD2 (5 bases). This CDR3 spans 13 amino acids. The V end was cut by 6 bases, the J end by 4 bases, with 12 bases between. Germline V gene sequence: CDR1 ENHRY, CDR2 SYGVKD. The CDR3 reads CAIRVGSGETQYF. In DNA form, the CDR3 reads TGTGCCATCAGAGTAGGGAGTGGAGAGACCCAGTACTTC.

The chain links TRBV7-9 to TRBJ1-1, with D perhaps matching TRBD1 (5 bases). This CDR3 spans 17 amino acids. Germline V lookup: CDR1 SEHNR, CDR2 FQNEAQ (reference sequence). Trimming stripped 2 bases from V and 0 bases from J, with 16 bases between. DNA of the CDR3: TGTGCCAGCAGCTTATCCCCAGGGCTTAACATGAACACTGAAGCTTTCTTT. The encoded protein is CASSLSPGLNMNTEAFF.

This rearrangement joins TRBV15 to TRBJ1-2, with D perhaps TRBD1 (5 bases). The CDR3 has 16 amino acids. Trimming removed 0 bases at V and 3 bases at J, with 14 bases between. CDR1 LNHNV and CDR2 YYDKDF come from the germline V gene (reference sequence). Written as DNA, the CDR3 is TGTGCCACCAGCAGAGATTGGTCAACAGGTTACTATGGCTACACCTTC. This encodes CATSRDWSTGYYGYTF.

As for this clone: The sample carries other DNA sequences with the same CDR3. The gene calls are TRBV27 and TRBJ1-1; 7 bases agree with TRBD1. V lost 3 bases, J lost 6 bases, and 7 bases stayed unmatched. The CDR3 runs to 14 residues. CDR1 is MNHEY and CDR2 is SMNVEV in the germline V gene (reference sequence). Here the CDR3 DNA reads TGTGCCAGCAGTTTCTCCCGACAGGGCTCTGAAGCTTTCTTT. Protein product: CASSFSRQGSEAFF.

The rearrangement links TRBV9 to TRBJ2-7; a weak D match, TRBD2 (6 bases). V lost 4 bases and J 3 bases, leaving 14 bases between the germline ends. Germline loops: CDR1 SGDLS, CDR2 YYNGEE. CDR3 length: 14 residues. The CDR3 reads CASSRFWGDYEQYF. CDR3 nucleotide sequence: TGTGCCAGCAGCCGGTTTTGGGGGGACTACGAGCAGTACTTC.

The chain has TRBV10-3 and TRBJ2-1; weak D call: TRBD2 (5 bases). Germline V gives CDR1 ENHRY, CDR2 SYGVKD. Trimming left V 5 bases short and J 4 bases short, with 9 bases between. The CDR3 extends over 13 amino acids. The CDR3 bases are TGTGCCATCAGTCTCGGGGTATACAATGAGCAGTTCTTC. Protein sequence: CAISLGVYNEQFF.